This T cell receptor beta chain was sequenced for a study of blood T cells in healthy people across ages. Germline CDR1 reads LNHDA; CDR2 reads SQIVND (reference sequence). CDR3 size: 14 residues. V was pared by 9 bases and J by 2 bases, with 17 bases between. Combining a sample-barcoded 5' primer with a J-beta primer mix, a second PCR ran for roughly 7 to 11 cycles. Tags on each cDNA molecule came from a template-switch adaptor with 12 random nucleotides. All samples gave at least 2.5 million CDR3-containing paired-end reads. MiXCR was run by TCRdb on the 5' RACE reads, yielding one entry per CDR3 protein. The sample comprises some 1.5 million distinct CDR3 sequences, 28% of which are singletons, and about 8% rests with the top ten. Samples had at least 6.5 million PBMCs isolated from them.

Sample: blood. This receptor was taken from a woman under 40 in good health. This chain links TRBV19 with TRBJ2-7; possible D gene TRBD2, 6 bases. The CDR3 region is CASRWGAGPYEQYF. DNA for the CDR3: TGTGCCAGCCGCTGGGGCGCGGGGCCCTACGAGCAGTACTTC.